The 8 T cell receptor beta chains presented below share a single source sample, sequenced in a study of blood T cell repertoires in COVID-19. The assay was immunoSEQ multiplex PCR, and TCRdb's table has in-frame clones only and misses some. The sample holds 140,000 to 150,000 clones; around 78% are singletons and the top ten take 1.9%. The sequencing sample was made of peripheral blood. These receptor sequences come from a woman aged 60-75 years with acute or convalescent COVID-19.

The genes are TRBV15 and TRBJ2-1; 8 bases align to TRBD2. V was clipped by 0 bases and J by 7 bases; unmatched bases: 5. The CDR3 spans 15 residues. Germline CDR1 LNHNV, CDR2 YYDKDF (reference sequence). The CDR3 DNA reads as TGTGCCACCAGCAGAGATTTAGCTAGCGGGAATGAGCAGTTCTTC. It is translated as CATSRDLASGNEQFF. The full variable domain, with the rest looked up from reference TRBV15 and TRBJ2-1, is DAMVIQNPRYQVTQFGKPVTLSCSQTLNHNVMYWYQQKSSQAPKLLFHYYDKDFNNEADTPDNFQSRRPNTSFCFLDIRSPGLGDTAMYLCATSRDLASGNEQFFGPGTRLTVL.

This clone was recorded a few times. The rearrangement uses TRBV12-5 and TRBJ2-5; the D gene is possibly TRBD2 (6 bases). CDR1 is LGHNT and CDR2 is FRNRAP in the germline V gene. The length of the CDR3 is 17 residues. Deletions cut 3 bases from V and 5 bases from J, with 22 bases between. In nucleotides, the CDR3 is TGTGCTAGTGGTTTAATGGTGGCGTACGGGAGAGCGGAGACCCAGTACTTC. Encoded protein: CASGLMVAYGRAETQYF.

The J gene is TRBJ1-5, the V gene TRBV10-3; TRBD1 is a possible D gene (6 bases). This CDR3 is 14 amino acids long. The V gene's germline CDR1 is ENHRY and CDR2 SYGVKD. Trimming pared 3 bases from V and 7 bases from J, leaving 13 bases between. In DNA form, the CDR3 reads TGTGCCATCAGTGATTCTACAGGGTCGCAGCCCCAGCATTTT. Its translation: CAISDSTGSQPQHF.

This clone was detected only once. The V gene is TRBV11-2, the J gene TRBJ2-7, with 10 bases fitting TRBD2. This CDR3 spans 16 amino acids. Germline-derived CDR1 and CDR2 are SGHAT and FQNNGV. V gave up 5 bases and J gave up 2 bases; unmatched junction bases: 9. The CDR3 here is CASSTRLAGLTYEQYF. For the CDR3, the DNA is TGTGCCAGCAGCACACGACTAGCGGGCCTTACCTACGAGCAGTACTTC.

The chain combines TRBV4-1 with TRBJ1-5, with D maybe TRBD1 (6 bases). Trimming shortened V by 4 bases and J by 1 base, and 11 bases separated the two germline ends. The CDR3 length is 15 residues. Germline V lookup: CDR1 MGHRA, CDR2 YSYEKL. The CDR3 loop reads CASSPERGSNQPQHF. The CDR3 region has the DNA TGCGCCAGCAGCCCCGAGAGGGGGAGCAATCAGCCCCAGCATTTT.

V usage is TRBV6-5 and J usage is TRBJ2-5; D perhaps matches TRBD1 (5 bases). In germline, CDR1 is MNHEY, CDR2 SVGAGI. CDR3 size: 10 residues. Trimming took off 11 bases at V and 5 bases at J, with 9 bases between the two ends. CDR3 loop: CAVAGETQYF. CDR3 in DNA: TGTGCCGTTGCAGGGGAGACCCAGTACTTC.

CDR3: CASSPGLAGSIGELFF. The CDR3, as DNA: TGTGCCAGCAGCCCTGGACTAGCGGGAAGCATCGGGGAGCTGTTTTTT. This chain joins TRBV5-4 and TRBJ2-2; 12 nucleotides agree with TRBD2. J lost 7 bases, V lost 4 bases, and 8 bases had no gene match. CDR1 is SGHNT, CDR2 YYREEE, per germline (reference sequence). CDR3 length equals 16 residues.

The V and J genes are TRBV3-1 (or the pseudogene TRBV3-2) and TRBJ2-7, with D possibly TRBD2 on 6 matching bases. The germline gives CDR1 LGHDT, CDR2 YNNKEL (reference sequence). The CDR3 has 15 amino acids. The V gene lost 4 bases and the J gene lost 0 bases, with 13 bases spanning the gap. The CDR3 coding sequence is TGTGCCAGCAGCCCCAACCCGGGAGCCTCCTACGAGCAGTACTTC. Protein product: CASSPNPGASYEQYF.